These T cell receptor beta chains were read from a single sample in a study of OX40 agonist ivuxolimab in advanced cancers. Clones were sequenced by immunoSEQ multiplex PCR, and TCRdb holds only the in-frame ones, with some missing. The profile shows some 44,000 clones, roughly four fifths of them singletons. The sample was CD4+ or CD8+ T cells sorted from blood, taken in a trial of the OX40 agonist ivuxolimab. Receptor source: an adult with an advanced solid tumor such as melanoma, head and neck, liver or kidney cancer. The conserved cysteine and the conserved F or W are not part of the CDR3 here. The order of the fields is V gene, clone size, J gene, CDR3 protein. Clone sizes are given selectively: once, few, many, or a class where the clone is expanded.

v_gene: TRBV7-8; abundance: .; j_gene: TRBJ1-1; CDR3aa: ASSSSLGLNTEAF
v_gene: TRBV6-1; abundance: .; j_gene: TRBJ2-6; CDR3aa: ASSEIGGDGANVLT
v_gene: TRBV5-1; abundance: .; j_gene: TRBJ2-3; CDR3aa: ASSTSGLSTDTQY
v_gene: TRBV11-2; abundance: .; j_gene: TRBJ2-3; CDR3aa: ASSFGTSGGRLGTDTQY
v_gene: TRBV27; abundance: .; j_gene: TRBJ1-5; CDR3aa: ASRLGQRNQPQH
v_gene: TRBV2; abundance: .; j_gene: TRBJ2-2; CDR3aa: ASRRTGGDTGELF
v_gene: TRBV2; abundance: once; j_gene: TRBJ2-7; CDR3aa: ASSSMGQGREQY
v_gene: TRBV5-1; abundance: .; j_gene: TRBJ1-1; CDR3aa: ATREGSEAF
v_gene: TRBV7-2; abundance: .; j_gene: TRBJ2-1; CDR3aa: ASSLGGAASYNEQF
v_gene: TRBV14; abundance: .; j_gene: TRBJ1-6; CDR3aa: ASSQVSGVQLH
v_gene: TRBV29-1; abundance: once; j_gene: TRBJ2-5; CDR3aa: SVVGETQY
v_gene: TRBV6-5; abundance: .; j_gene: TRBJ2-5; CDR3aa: ASSPGLAGGGTQY
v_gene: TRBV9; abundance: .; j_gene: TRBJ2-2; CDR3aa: ASSVEGTSGGLF
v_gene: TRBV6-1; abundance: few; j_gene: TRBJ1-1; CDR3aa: ASSEAESLNTEAF
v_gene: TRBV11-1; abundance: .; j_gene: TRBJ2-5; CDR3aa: ASSLGLVETQY
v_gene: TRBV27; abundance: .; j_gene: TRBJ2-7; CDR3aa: ATGPPLEQY
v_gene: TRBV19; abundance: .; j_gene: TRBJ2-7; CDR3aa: ASSRDSGYEQY
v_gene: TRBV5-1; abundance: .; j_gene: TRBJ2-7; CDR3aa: ASSPARQVKPYEQY
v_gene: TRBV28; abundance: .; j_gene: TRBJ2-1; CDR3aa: ASRTGGGQYNEQF
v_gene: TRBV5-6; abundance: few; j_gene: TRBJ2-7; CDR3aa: ASSFFSGGEQY
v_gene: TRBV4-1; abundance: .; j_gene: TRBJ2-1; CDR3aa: ASSLLLTRDEQF
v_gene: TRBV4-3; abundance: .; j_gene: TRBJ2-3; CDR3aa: ASSSRSLLTTDTQY
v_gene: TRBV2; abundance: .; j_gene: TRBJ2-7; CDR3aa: ASSESGGRAGEQY
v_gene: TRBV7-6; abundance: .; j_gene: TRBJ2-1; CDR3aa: ASSLGVTGGNEQF
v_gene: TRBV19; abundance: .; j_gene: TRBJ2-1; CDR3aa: ASSIGSRVGNEQF
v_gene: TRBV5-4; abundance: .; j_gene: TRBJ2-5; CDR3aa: ASSSGEGSNKRETQY
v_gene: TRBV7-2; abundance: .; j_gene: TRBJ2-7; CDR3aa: ASSLRVSYEQY
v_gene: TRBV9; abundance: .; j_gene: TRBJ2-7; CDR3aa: ASSRGQSGYEQY
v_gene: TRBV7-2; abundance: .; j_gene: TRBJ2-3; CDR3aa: ASSLERTGGADTQY
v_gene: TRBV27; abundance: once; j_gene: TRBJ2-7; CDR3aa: ASSDIGGTYEQY
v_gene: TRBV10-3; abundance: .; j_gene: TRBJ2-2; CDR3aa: AISPPFTSGGLTNTGELF
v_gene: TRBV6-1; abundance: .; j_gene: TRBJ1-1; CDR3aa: ASSDRLSNTEAF
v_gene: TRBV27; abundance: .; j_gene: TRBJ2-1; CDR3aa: ASTVLAGPFNEQF
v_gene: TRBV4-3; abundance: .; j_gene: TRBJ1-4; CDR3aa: ASSQDFEKLF
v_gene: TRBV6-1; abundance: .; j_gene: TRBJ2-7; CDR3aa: ASSDRASGGYEQY
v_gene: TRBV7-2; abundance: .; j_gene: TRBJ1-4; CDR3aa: ASSVDGVNEKLF
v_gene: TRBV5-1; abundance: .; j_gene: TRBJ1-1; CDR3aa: ASRKPGQGKDTEAF
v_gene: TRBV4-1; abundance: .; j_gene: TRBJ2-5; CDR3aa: ASSPAGGAGDPQETQY
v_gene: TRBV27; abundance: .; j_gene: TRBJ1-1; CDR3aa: ASRSRGGNTEAF
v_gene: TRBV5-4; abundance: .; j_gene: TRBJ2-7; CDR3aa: ASSLGGQGPYEQY
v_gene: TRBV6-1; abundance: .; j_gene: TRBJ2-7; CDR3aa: ASLDRINSYEQY